Below, 4 T cell receptor beta chains from the same sample are listed, as sequenced in a study of vaccination effects on CD4 cells after COVID-19. Data came from immunoSEQ multiplex PCR; TCRdb stores just in-frame clones and leaves some out. The sample holds about 27,000 clones, roughly 74% seen once. What these receptors recognize is not known. With the ViraFEST assay, the study expanded antigen-specific CD4+ T cells using viral peptide pools, then sequenced them. Having been cultured for around nine days, the cells underwent CD4+ T cell isolation. Vaccine recipients lacked prior SARS-CoV-2 infection and had negative nucleocapsid antibodies. The source material was CD4+ T cells from PBMCs cultured with HCoV-NL63 spike peptides, sampled before COVID-19 vaccination. Every receptor here comes from a human donor who received a COVID-19 vaccine.

CDR3 loop: CASSETSGRETQYF. CDR3 sequence (DNA): TGTGCCAGCAGTGAGACTAGCGGGAGAGAGACCCAGTACTTC. The rearrangement uses TRBV2 and TRBJ2-5; 12 bases line up with TRBD2. This CDR3 contains 14 residues. V lost 3 bases to trimming and J lost 4 bases; unmatched junction nucleotides: 0. The germline gives CDR1 SNHLY, CDR2 FYNNEI.

CDR3 nucleotides: TGTGCCAGCGGCCGGGGGACATTCTATGGCTACACCTTC. It is translated as CASGRGTFYGYTF. The genes are TRBV6-5 and TRBJ1-2; D might be TRBD1 (6 bases). The germline V and J ends were trimmed by 8 bases and 4 bases, with 14 bases remaining between them. Germline V gene lookup returns CDR1 MNHEY and CDR2 SVGAGI. The CDR3 is 13 amino acids.

This clone was found a few times. Written as DNA, the CDR3 is TGTGCCTGGAGGGGCTCGGGTCGGGGCTACACCTTC. Its protein is CAWRGSGRGYTF. V is TRBV30 and J is TRBJ1-2; no definite D call. Trimming pared 3 bases from V and 8 bases from J, leaving 13 bases between. Per germline, CDR1 GTSNPN and CDR2 SVGIG (reference sequence). This CDR3 contains 12 residues.

This chain uses TRBV6-2 or TRBV6-3 with TRBJ1-1, with a possible D match to TRBD1 (5 bases). Germline V lookup: CDR1 MNHEY, CDR2 SVGEGT. V was trimmed by 0 bases and J by 5 bases, leaving 13 bases between them. CDR3 length: 15 amino acids. The CDR3 reads CASSYSGGLVTEAFF. The DNA of the CDR3 is TGTGCCAGCAGTTACTCTGGGGGTTTAGTAACTGAAGCTTTCTTT.